One sample yielded the 22 T cell receptor beta chains listed below, sequenced in a study of blood T cell repertoires in COVID-19. Clones were read by immunoSEQ multiplex PCR, and TCRdb kept only the in-frame ones, dropping some. The sample shows a few hundred thousand clones, nearly 90% of them seen only once. Sequencing was done on a sample of peripheral blood. These receptors were obtained from a woman in her forties who had recovered from COVID-19.

The rearrangement uses TRBV15 and TRBJ1-2, with a possible D match to TRBD1 (6 bases). The V gene's germline CDR1 is LNHNV and CDR2 YYDKDF (reference sequence). Trimming shortened V by 5 bases and J by 7 bases, and 17 bases separated the two germline ends. The CDR3 totals 14 residues. CDR3 sequence (DNA): TGTGCCACCAGCTCCGCAGGGGAGACACGTGGCTACACCTTC. Its protein product is CATSSAGETRGYTF.

V usage is TRBV12-3 or TRBV12-4 and J usage is TRBJ1-1; possible D gene TRBD1, 5 bases. Between the trimmed V and J ends, which lost 6 bases and 3 bases, there was a span of 8 bases. The CDR3 totals 12 residues. CDR3 in amino acids: CASSSGYTEAFF. In DNA form, the CDR3 reads TGTGCCAGCAGCTCAGGGTACACTGAAGCTTTCTTT.

The chain joins TRBV14 to TRBJ2-7, with 11 bases fitting TRBD2. CDR1 and CDR2 (germline): SGHDN, FVKESK. The junction had 12 bases not matched to a gene; V was cut back by 4 bases and J by 7 bases. The CDR3 runs to 16 residues. CDR3 sequence reads: CASSPSWLAGGREQYF. CDR3 nucleotide sequence: TGTGCCAGCAGCCCCTCATGGCTAGCGGGGGGCCGGGAGCAGTACTTC. The entire variable domain, with the rest obtained from reference TRBV14 and TRBJ2-7, is as follows: EAGVTQFPSHSVIEKGQTVTLRCDPISGHDNLYWYRRVMGKEIKFLLHFVKESKQDESGMPNNRFLAERTGGTYSTLKVQPAELEDSGVYFCASSPSWLAGGREQYFGPGTRLTVT.

The chain joins TRBV4-3 to TRBJ1-2; possibly TRBD1 for D (6 bases). This CDR3 is built from 13 residues. Germline V gene data show CDR1 as LGHNA and CDR2 as YSLEER. Trimming removed 4 bases from V and 7 bases from J, with 13 bases in between. CDR3 sequence reads: CASSPETGGGYTF. CDR3 nucleotides: TGCGCCAGCAGCCCTGAGACAGGAGGTGGCTACACCTTC.

The gene calls are TRBV28 and TRBJ1-2; TRBD1 aligns across 7 bases. CDR1 and CDR2 from the germline V gene are MDHEN and SYDVKM. The ends lost 5 bases at V and 3 bases at J; junction bases unmatched: 3. This CDR3 is built from 13 residues. Here the CDR3 reads CASSPGTDYGYTF. CDR3 nucleotide sequence: TGTGCCAGCAGTCCCGGGACAGACTATGGCTACACCTTC.

V is TRBV19 and J is TRBJ2-1, with D possibly TRBD2 on 5 matching bases. Germline lookup yields CDR1 LNHDA and CDR2 SQIVND (reference sequence). The CDR3 totals 13 residues. The ends were cut back, 7 bases at V and 3 bases at J, with 10 bases in the middle. The CDR3 is CASNQRSYNEQFF. The DNA of the CDR3 is TGTGCCAGTAACCAGCGGAGCTACAATGAGCAGTTCTTC.

The genes are TRBV6-1 and TRBJ1-6; D not certain. The germline V gene has CDR1 MNHNS and CDR2 SASEGT. Trimming took 2 bases from V and 7 from J, leaving 6 bases between them. CDR3 length: 13 amino acids. CDR3 DNA: TGTGCCAGCAGTGAACCTTTCAATTCACCCCTCCACTTT. Encoded protein: CASSEPFNSPLHF.

The chain joins TRBV24-1 to TRBJ2-5; D may be TRBD1 (6 bases). Deletions cut 2 bases from V and 4 bases from J, with 13 bases between. Germline values: CDR1 KGHDR, CDR2 SFDVKD. The CDR3 is made up of 15 amino acids. In DNA form, the CDR3 reads TGTGCCACCAGTGATTCACAGGGTTTTCGAGAGACCCAGTACTTC. Encoded protein: CATSDSQGFRETQYF.

This clone showed up just a few times. The gene calls are TRBV7-9 and TRBJ1-6, with 11 nucleotides matching TRBD1. The V segment lost 1 base and the J segment 8 bases; nucleotides outside the gene matches: 7. This CDR3 has 17 amino acids. Germline V gene lookup returns CDR1 SEHNR and CDR2 FQNEAQ (reference sequence). CDR3: CASSLVTGQGADSPLHF. DNA of the CDR3: TGTGCCAGCAGCTTAGTAACCGGACAGGGGGCTGATTCACCCCTCCACTTT. Full variable domain (missing parts from reference TRBV7-9 and TRBJ1-6): DTGVSQNPRHKITKRGQNVTFRCDPISEHNRLYWYRQTLGQGPEFLTYFQNEAQLEKSRLLSDRFSAERPKGSFSTLEIQRTEQGDSAMYLCASSLVTGQGADSPLHFGNGTRLTVT.

This clone was counted only a few times. This chain uses TRBV27 with TRBJ2-5; TRBD2 matches at 10 bases. This CDR3 has 16 amino acids. Trimming removed 5 bases from V and 4 bases from J; junction bases left unmatched: 10. Germline-derived CDR1 and CDR2 are MNHEY and SMNVEV (reference sequence). The CDR3 region is CASSPIAGGEPETQYF. CDR3 DNA sequence: TGTGCCAGCAGTCCAATAGCGGGGGGCGAACCAGAGACCCAGTACTTC.

In regard to this clone: In the same sample, other DNA sequences code for this CDR3. The J gene is TRBJ2-7, the V gene TRBV6-5; a possible D gene is TRBD1 (6 bases). Germline V lookup: CDR1 MNHEY, CDR2 SVGAGI. This CDR3 is 14 amino acids long. V gave up 0 bases and J gave up 5 bases, with 11 bases separating them. The CDR3 bases are TGTGCCAGCAGTTACTCGGGGGCCTTGAACGAGCAGTACTTC. Amino acid sequence: CASSYSGALNEQYF.

The chain joins TRBV5-1 to TRBJ1-1, with unresolved D. Germline CDR1 and CDR2: SGHRS and YFSETQ. The CDR3 is 13 residues long. The V end lost 6 bases, the J end lost 0 bases, and 9 bases lay between the germline ends. The CDR3 loop is CASMLVLNTEAFF. CDR3 bases: TGCGCCAGCATGCTAGTCCTGAACACTGAAGCTTTCTTT.

The V gene is TRBV24-1, the J gene TRBJ2-1, with 7 bases aligning to TRBD1. The CDR3 extends over 14 amino acids. Germline CDR1 and CDR2: KGHDR and SFDVKD. Unmatched junction bases numbered 8, after V lost 4 bases and J lost 9 bases. The DNA for the CDR3 is TGTGCCACCAGTGACCCCGGACAGGCCACTGAGCAGTTCTTC. This codes for CATSDPGQATEQFF.

V usage is TRBV7-2 and J usage is TRBJ2-5; TRBD1 aligns across 7 bases. Germline-derived CDR1 and CDR2 are SGHTA and FQGNSA. J was trimmed by 7 bases and V by 6 bases; bases with no gene match: 14. This CDR3 region has 15 residues. CDR3 sequence reads: CASRTSGQLRGTQYF. The CDR3 bases are TGTGCCAGCAGGACCTCGGGACAGCTAAGAGGGACCCAGTACTTC.

The chain employs TRBV6-4 and TRBJ1-1, with a possible D match to TRBD1 (5 bases). The CDR3 has 14 amino acids. CDR1 and CDR2 from the germline V gene are MRHNA and SNTAGT. V was pared by 8 bases and J by 3 bases, with 16 bases between. The CDR3 sequence is CASSPQGWDTEAFF. The DNA of the CDR3 is TGTGCCAGCTCCCCGCAGGGTTGGGACACTGAAGCTTTCTTT.

This chain links TRBV11-3 with TRBJ2-1; 12 positions agree with TRBD2. Per germline, CDR1 SGHNT and CDR2 YENEEA. The CDR3 extends over 13 amino acids. V lost 1 base, J lost 15 bases, and 4 bases stayed unmatched. The CDR3 region has the DNA TGTGCCAGCAGCTTAGGGACTAGCGGGGTGGTGTTCTTC. Its translation is CASSLGTSGVVFF.

This clone was detected only once. The gene calls are TRBV12-3 or TRBV12-4 and TRBJ1-1; D call uncertain. CDR3 size: 12 residues. The germline V and J ends were trimmed by 5 bases and 5 bases, with 9 bases remaining between them. The CDR3: CASSPQWTEAFF. CDR3 DNA sequence: TGTGCCAGCAGTCCCCAGTGGACTGAAGCTTTCTTT.

The chain couples TRBV30 to TRBJ2-4; D remains unclear. Trimming shortened V by 0 bases and J by 8 bases, and 14 bases separated the two germline ends. CDR1 GTSNPN and CDR2 SVGIG come from the germline V gene (reference sequence). The CDR3 has 14 amino acids. Written as DNA, the CDR3 is TGTGCCTGGAGTGTACCTAGAGAGGAGTACATTCAGTACTTC. Amino acid sequence: CAWSVPREEYIQYF.

Written as DNA, the CDR3 is TGCAGCGTGACTCTGAGGACTGAAGCTTTCTTT. This encodes CSVTLRTEAFF. This rearrangement joins TRBV29-1 to TRBJ1-1; no reliable D call. The CDR3 has 11 amino acids. Germline V gene lookup returns CDR1 SQVTM and CDR2 ANQGSEA. The V end lost 6 bases, the J end lost 5 bases, and 10 bases lay between the germline ends.

CDR3 in amino acids: CASSLGTGGMVQPQHF. In DNA, the CDR3 is TGTGCCAGCAGCTTAGGGACAGGGGGTATGGTTCAGCCCCAGCATTTT. The chain carries TRBV5-8 and TRBJ1-5; 11 bases match TRBD1. The CDR3 contains 16 residues. V was clipped by 2 bases and J by 6 bases; unmatched bases: 7. The germline gives CDR1 SGHTS, CDR2 YDEGEE. The full variable domain, rest sourced from reference TRBV5-8 and TRBJ1-5, is EAGVTQSPTHLIKTRGQQATLRCSPISGHTSVYWYQQALGLGLQFLLWYDEGEERNRGNFPPRFSGRQFPNYSSELNVNALELEDSALYLCASSLGTGGMVQPQHFGDGTRLSIL.

V is TRBV9 and J is TRBJ2-5, with 8 bases that match TRBD1. CDR1 SGDLS and CDR2 YYNGEE come from the germline V gene. CDR3 size: 13 residues. V was clipped by 4 bases and J by 4 bases; unmatched bases: 3. DNA for the CDR3: TGTGCCAGCAGCTTCGGACAGGGAGAGACCCAGTACTTC. This gives the protein CASSFGQGETQYF.

The V gene is TRBV6-5, the J gene TRBJ2-2; a possible D gene is TRBD2 (6 bases). Germline loops: CDR1 MNHEY, CDR2 SVGAGI. This CDR3 comprises 13 residues. With 6 bases removed from V and 8 bases from J, the gap between germline ends came to 13 bases. CDR3 DNA sequence: TGTGCCAGCAGGGGGTGGGACTCGGGGGAGCTGTTTTTT. Its translation is CASRGWDSGELFF.